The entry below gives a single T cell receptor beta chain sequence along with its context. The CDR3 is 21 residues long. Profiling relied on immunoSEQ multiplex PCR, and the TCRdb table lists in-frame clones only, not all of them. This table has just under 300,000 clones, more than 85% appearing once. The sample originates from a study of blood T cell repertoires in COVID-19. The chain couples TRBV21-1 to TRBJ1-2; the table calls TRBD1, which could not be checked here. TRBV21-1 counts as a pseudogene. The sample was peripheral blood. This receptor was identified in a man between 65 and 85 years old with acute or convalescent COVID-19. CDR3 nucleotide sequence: TGTGCCAGCAGCTCCCACGGGGCCGCCCCAACTACAGGGGGCGCTAACTATGGCTACACCTTC. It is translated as CASSSHGAAPTTGGANYGYTF.